A selection of T cell receptor beta chains follows, all from one sample in a study of blood T cell repertoires in COVID-19. The repertoire was sequenced with immunoSEQ multiplex PCR; TCRdb's copy has only in-frame clones and lacks some. The sample consists of tens of thousands of clones, under 90% of them appearing once. Material for sequencing was peripheral blood. These receptors all come from a man between 60 and 75 years old with COVID-19, enrolled during active disease. Each CDR3 is given with its conserved first and last residue. A D gene is named only where the DNA matches it firmly. Where a row states a size, it is once, few, many or the class of an expanded clone; other rows omit it.

TRBJ1-5 TRBD1 TRBV27 16 - TGTGCCAGCAGTACCCATATTACAGGGGGCGAACAGCCCCAGCATTTT CASSTHITGGEQPQHF
TRBJ2-1 TRBD2 TRBV11-2 15 once TGTGCCAGCAAACCGACTAGCGGGGCTTACAATGAGCAGTTCTTC CASKPTSGAYNEQFF
TRBJ1-1 - TRBV19 13 - TGTGCCAGTAGCCAGGACGGAACTAGGGAAGCTTTCTTT CASSQDGTREAFF
TRBJ1-2 TRBD1 TRBV5-1 13 - TGCGCCAGCAGCTTAGGGGACAGCTATGGCTACACCTTC CASSLGDSYGYTF
TRBJ2-5 TRBD2 TRBV9 16 - TGTGCCAGCAGCGTCGCGGGACTAGCGGGACTAGAGACCCAGTACTTC CASSVAGLAGLETQYF
TRBJ1-4 - TRBV7-9 14 once TGTGCCAGCAGCTTGGGAGAAAGCGAGGAAAAACTGTTTTTT CASSLGESEEKLFF
TRBJ1-2 - TRBV7-2 15 - TGTGCCAGCAGCTTAGAACAGGGTGGTAACTATGGCTACACCTTC CASSLEQGGNYGYTF
TRBJ2-1 TRBD1 TRBV5-1 14 - TGCGCCAGCAGCCATCCGGGACAGTACAATGAGCAGTTCTTC CASSHPGQYNEQFF
TRBJ2-3 - TRBV30 14 - TGTGCCTGGAGTCCCTCGGGGGTTTCAGATACGCAGTATTTT CAWSPSGVSDTQYF
TRBJ2-2 TRBD2 TRBV5-1 20 - TGCGCCAGCAGTCCTAGATCCCTGGGACTAGCGGGAGATCGGACCGGGGAGCTGTTTTTT CASSPRSLGLAGDRTGELFF
TRBJ1-2 TRBD1 TRBV5-4 12 few TGTGCCAGCAGCAAGACAGGGGATGGCTACACCTTC CASSKTGDGYTF
TRBJ1-1 - TRBV3-1/TRBV3-2 12 - TGTGCCAGCAGCCAAGAATCGACTGAAGCTTTCTTT CASSQESTEAFF
TRBJ1-1 TRBD1 TRBV7-2 15 - TGTGCCAGCAGCCCTCAGGGGGGCTTGAACACTGAAGCTTTCTTT CASSPQGGLNTEAFF
TRBJ1-2 TRBD1 TRBV6-5 15 - TGTGCCAGCAGTCGGGGTGGGACAGGGAAGGATGGCTACACCTTC CASSRGGTGKDGYTF
TRBJ1-1 TRBD1 TRBV9 14 - TGTGCCAGCAAACCGGGACAGGGGGTAACTGAAGCTTTCTTT CASKPGQGVTEAFF
TRBJ2-1 - TRBV19 14 - TGTGCCAGTAGTAACCTAGGGGAAGACAATGAGCAGTTCTTC CASSNLGEDNEQFF
TRBJ2-5 - TRBV7-2 15 once TGTGCCAGCAGCTTTGCACACCAGGCACGAGAGACCCAGTACTTC CASSFAHQARETQYF
TRBJ1-2 TRBD1 TRBV9 15 - TGTGCCAGCAGCTCACCGGGACAGGGGGCGCATGGCTACACCTTC CASSSPGQGAHGYTF
TRBJ2-7 TRBD1 TRBV3-1/TRBV3-2 15 - TGTGCCAGCAGCCTTACCGGGACAGGGTCCGACGAGCAGTACTTC CASSLTGTGSDEQYF
TRBJ2-7 TRBD1 TRBV28 15 - TGTGCCAGCAGCCCTGCTAGGACAGGGAATACCGAGCAGTACTTC CASSPARTGNTEQYF
TRBJ1-1 - TRBV10-3 13 once TGTGCCATCAGGCAGGGTTTGGGCGCTGAAGCTTTCTTT CAIRQGLGAEAFF
TRBJ1-1 - TRBV18 13 - TGTGCCAGCTCACCAACTACGAACACTGAAGCTTTCTTT CASSPTTNTEAFF
TRBJ2-3 - TRBV13 17 once TGTGCCAGCAGCTTAAGTTTGGGGGAGGCGGCGGCAGATACGCAGTATTTT CASSLSLGEAAADTQYF
TRBJ1-3 - TRBV9 15 - TGTGCCAGCAGCGTAGGGGGCGGCTCTGGAAACACCATATATTTT CASSVGGGSGNTIYF
TRBJ1-1 - TRBV19 13 - TGTGCCAGTAGTAGAGGCAGCGGCACTGAAGCTTTCTTT CASSRGSGTEAFF
TRBJ1-5 TRBD1 TRBV4-3 15 - TGCGCCAGCAGCCAAGAGCAGGGGGCAAGTCAGCCCCAGCATTTT CASSQEQGASQPQHF
TRBJ2-1 TRBD2 TRBV7-9 15 - TGTGCCAGCAGATTACAAGCGGGACTCGGCAATGAGCAGTTCTTC CASRLQAGLGNEQFF
TRBJ1-1 - TRBV15 14 - TGTGCCACCAGCAGAGACCAGGCGAACACTGAAGCTTTCTTT CATSRDQANTEAFF
TRBJ2-1 - TRBV7-2 15 - TGTGCCAGCAGCTTTACCCGGGAGCGGAGGGATGAGCAGTTCTTC CASSFTRERRDEQFF
TRBJ2-7 - TRBV4-1 16 - TGCGCCAGCAGCCAAGATGACGGAGGTTCGGCCTACGAGCAGTACTTC CASSQDDGGSAYEQYF
TRBJ1-4 - TRBV18 17 - TGTGCCAGCTCCCCTTCTAAACAGTCGCCAACTAATGAAAAACTGTTTTTT CASSPSKQSPTNEKLFF
TRBJ2-7 - TRBV9 12 - TGTGCCAGCAGCGTATCTCCCCTCGAGCAGTACTTC CASSVSPLEQYF
TRBJ1-3 - TRBV11-3 15 - TGTGCCAGCAGCGCCGGGGAGGTCTCTGGAAACACCATATATTTT CASSAGEVSGNTIYF
TRBJ2-5 TRBD2 TRBV27 15 - TGTGCCAGCAGTTCTAGCGGCGGAAACCAAGAGACCCAGTACTTC CASSSSGGNQETQYF
TRBJ2-7 - TRBV30 14 - TGTGCCTGGGCCCAGAGAGGAAACTCCTACGAGCAGTACTTC CAWAQRGNSYEQYF
TRBJ2-1 TRBD2 TRBV12-5 12 - TGTGCTAGTGGAGCACTAGCGCCGCAGCAGTTCTTC CASGALAPQQFF
TRBJ2-7 TRBD2 TRBV7-3 15 - TGTGCCAGCAGCTACGTAGCGGGAGAGCGGTACGAGCAGTACTTC CASSYVAGERYEQYF
TRBJ1-1 - TRBV30 16 - TGTGCCTGGAGTGTACTGCCCGCAGGGGAGAACACTGAAGCTTTCTTT CAWSVLPAGENTEAFF
TRBJ1-1 TRBD1 TRBV7-9 15 - TGTGCCAGCAGCTCCCAAGAGGGGGCGAACACTGAAGCTTTCTTT CASSSQEGANTEAFF
TRBJ2-3 TRBD2 TRBV18 16 - TGTGCCAGCTCGGGGGGGACTAGCGGCAGCACAGATACGCAGTATTTT CASSGGTSGSTDTQYF
TRBJ1-5 TRBD1 TRBV30 16 - TGTGCCTGGATGGCAGGGGGTAGCGATGGCAATCAGCCCCAGCATTTT CAWMAGGSDGNQPQHF
TRBJ1-2 TRBD1 TRBV7-6 14 once TGTGCCAGCAGCCCGGGACAGATCCTCTATGGCTACACCTTC CASSPGQILYGYTF
TRBJ2-1 TRBD2 TRBV3-1/TRBV3-2 15 once TGTGCCAGCAGCGAAAGACTAGCCGCTTACAATGAGCAGTTCTTC CASSERLAAYNEQFF
TRBJ2-7 TRBD1 TRBV6-5 13 - TGTGCCAGCAGTAGGGACAGGGCCTACGAGCAGTACTTC CASSRDRAYEQYF
TRBJ2-7 - TRBV4-2 15 - TGTGCCAGCAGCCTGGAAGTAGCGGACTCCTACGAGCAGTACTTC CASSLEVADSYEQYF
TRBJ1-3 - TRBV7-2 16 - TGTGCCAGCAGCTTAGCACCCTCTACCTCTGGAAACACCATATATTTT CASSLAPSTSGNTIYF
TRBJ2-1 - TRBV4-3 16 - TGCGCCAGCAGCCAAGCGTGGACGGGAGCGAGGAATGAGCAGTTCTTC CASSQAWTGARNEQFF
TRBJ1-3 - TRBV5-1 13 - TGCGCCAGCACGGACAGTACTGGAAACACCATATATTTT CASTDSTGNTIYF
TRBJ2-5 - TRBV28 16 - TGTGCCAGCAGTGATGGACTGAACCTGCCTCAAGAGACCCAGTACTTC CASSDGLNLPQETQYF
TRBJ2-1 - TRBV15 13 - TGTGCCACCAGCCCCCGCAGAGCGATAGTGCAGTTCTTC CATSPRRAIVQFF
TRBJ1-5 - TRBV5-1 14 - TGCGCCAGCAGCTTGGACGGGAGCAATCAGCCCCAGCATTTT CASSLDGSNQPQHF
TRBJ2-3 - TRBV2 14 - TGTGCCAGCAGTGGACGGGAGAGGATAGATACGCAGTATTTT CASSGRERIDTQYF
TRBJ2-7 TRBD1 TRBV29-1 13 - TGCAGCGCCCGCGAGGACAGGGAAAGCGAGCAGTACTTC CSAREDRESEQYF
TRBJ1-1 - TRBV5-8 13 - TGTGCCAGCACCGAGATCCCCAACACTGAAGCTTTCTTT CASTEIPNTEAFF
TRBJ1-1 - TRBV19 14 - TGTGCCAGTAGTACGACAGTCTTGAACACTGAAGCTTTCTTT CASSTTVLNTEAFF